This T cell receptor (beta chain) was found in a study of T cell responses to AZD1222 COVID-19 vaccine. Regarding the study as a whole: Among spike-specific TCRs, nearly half reportedly target unmutated variant regions. Baseline serostatus was positive in only a handful of AZD1222 recipients. Repertoires were obtained solely post-peak T cell response. Receipt of two AZD1222 doses was followed by a rise in Spike-specific TCR breadth and depth.

The CDR3 is 13 residues long. Trimming cost V 9 bases and J 10 bases; bases outside gene matches: 5. Germline loops: CDR1 SNHLY, CDR2 FYNNEI. On this clone itself: The antigen is unknown.

Profiled with immunoSEQ multiplex PCR; TCRdb holds only in-frame clones, not every one. In the table there are around 160,000 clones, about nine tenths of which are singletons. This chain joins TRBV2 and TRBJ1-6, with 11 positions matching TRBD1. Here the sequenced sample was peripheral blood, taken on day 0 of AZD1222 vaccination. The TCR sequence derives from an adult in good health. DNA for the CDR3: TGTGCCAGGGGGACAGGGGGAAGGTCACCCCTCCACTTT. Translated, it gives CARGTGGRSPLHF.